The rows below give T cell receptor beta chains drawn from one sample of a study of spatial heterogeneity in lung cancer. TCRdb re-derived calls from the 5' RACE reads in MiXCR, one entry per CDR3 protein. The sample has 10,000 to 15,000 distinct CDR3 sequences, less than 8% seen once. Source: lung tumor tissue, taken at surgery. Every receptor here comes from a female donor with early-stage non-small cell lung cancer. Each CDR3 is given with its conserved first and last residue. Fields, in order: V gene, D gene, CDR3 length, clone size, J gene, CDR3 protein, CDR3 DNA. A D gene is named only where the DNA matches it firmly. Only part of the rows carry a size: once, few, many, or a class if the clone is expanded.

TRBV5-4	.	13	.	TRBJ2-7	CASSLGLGVEQYF	TGTGCCAGCAGCTTGGGGCTCGGGGTCGAGCAGTACTTC
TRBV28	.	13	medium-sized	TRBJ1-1	CASSFESSTEAFF	TGTGCCAGCAGTTTCGAGTCCAGCACTGAAGCTTTCTTT
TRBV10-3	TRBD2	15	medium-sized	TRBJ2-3	CAIRRAGAGTDTQYF	TGTGCCATCCGTCGGGCGGGAGCGGGCACAGATACGCAGTATTTT
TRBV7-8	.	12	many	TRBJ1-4	CATAGHRLQLFF	TGTGCCACGGCGGGACACAGGCTTCAACTGTTTTTT
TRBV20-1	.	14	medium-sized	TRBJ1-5	CSSGVGNSNQPQHF	TGCAGTTCGGGGGTGGGAAATTCCAATCAGCCCCAGCATTTT
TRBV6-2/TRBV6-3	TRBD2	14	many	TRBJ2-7	CASRTSGNSYEQYF	TGTGCCAGCAGGACTAGCGGGAACTCCTACGAGCAGTACTTC
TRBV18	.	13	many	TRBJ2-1	CASSLGQDNEQFF	TGTGCCAGCTCACTTGGGCAGGATAATGAGCAGTTCTTC
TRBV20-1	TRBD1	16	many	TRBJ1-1	CSATGQGASSGTEAFF	TGCAGTGCTACCGGACAGGGGGCTAGTTCGGGCACTGAAGCTTTCTTT
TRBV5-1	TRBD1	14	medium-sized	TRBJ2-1	CASRQGERYNEQFF	TGCGCCAGCCGCCAGGGGGAGAGGTACAATGAGCAGTTCTTC
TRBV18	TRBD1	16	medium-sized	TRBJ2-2	CASSRAGTGGTGELFF	TGTGCCAGCTCACGTGCCGGGACAGGAGGCACCGGGGAGCTGTTTTTT
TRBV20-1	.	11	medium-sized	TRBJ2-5	CGGPLGETQYF	TGTGGAGGGCCGTTGGGAGAGACCCAGTACTTC
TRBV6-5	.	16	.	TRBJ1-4	CASSEDRDATNEKLFF	TGTGCCAGCAGCGAGGACAGAGACGCAACTAATGAAAAACTGTTTTTT
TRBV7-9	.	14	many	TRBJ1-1	CASSLRVMNTEAFF	TGTGCCAGCAGCTTAAGAGTTATGAACACTGAAGCTTTCTTT
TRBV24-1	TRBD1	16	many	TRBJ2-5	CATSGRDSQDQETQYF	TGTGCCACCAGTGGCCGGGACAGCCAAGATCAAGAGACCCAGTACTTC
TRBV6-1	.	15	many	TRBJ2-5	CASSYNPTRSETQYF	TGTGCCAGCAGTTATAACCCGACTAGAAGTGAGACCCAGTACTTC
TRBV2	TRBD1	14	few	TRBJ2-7	CASSRDRGSYEQYF	TGTGCCAGCAGTCGGGACAGGGGGTCCTACGAGCAGTACTTC
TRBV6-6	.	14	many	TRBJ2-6	CASSYSRGANVLTF	TGTGCCAGCAGTTACTCGCGCGGGGCCAACGTCCTGACTTTC
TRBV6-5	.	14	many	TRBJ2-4	CASSLGTSKNIQYF	TGTGCCAGCAGTTTGGGGACAAGCAAAAACATTCAGTACTTC
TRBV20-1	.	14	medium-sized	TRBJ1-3	CSASDRLSGNTIYF	TGCAGTGCTTCTGACAGACTCTCTGGAAACACCATATATTTT
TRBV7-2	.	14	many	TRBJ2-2	CASSVGAGTGELFF	TGTGCCAGCAGCGTCGGGGCTGGCACCGGGGAGCTGTTTTTT
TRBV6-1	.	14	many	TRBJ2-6	CASSYVSGANVLTF	TGTGCCAGCAGCTACGTCTCTGGGGCCAACGTCCTGACTTTC
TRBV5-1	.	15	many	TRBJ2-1	CASSLSRQGANEQFF	TGCGCCAGCAGCTTGAGTCGGCAGGGAGCCAATGAGCAGTTCTTC
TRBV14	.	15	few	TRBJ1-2	CASSQDRGQIYGYTF	TGTGCCAGCAGCCAAGATAGAGGACAGATCTATGGCTACACCTTC
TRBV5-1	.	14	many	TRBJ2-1	CASSLAGASNEQFF	TGCGCCAGCAGCTTGGCCGGAGCGTCCAATGAGCAGTTCTTC